The subject of this entry is one T cell receptor (beta chain). This specimen comes from a study of control samples from healthy donors and cancer patients. Profiled with immunoSEQ multiplex PCR; TCRdb holds only in-frame clones, not every one. The profile covers roughly 150,000 clones, with 90% to 95% appearing a single time and 0.68% taken by the ten largest. Germline CDR1 reads SGHVS; CDR2 reads FQNEAQ. The V and J ends lost 1 base and 0 bases respectively, with 10 bases between them. This CDR3 spans 15 amino acids. The specimen was blood. This chain links TRBV7-8 with TRBJ2-7; D is unclear. This sequence originates from a woman younger than 45 in good health. The CDR3 coding sequence is TGTGCCAGCAGCTTAGAAGTGGGTAACTCCTACGAGCAGTACTTC. Translation: CASSLEVGNSYEQYF.